This entry lists 20 T cell receptor beta chains sequenced from one sample in a study of Ad26.COV2.S vaccination and SARS-CoV-2 variants. This table comes from immunoSEQ multiplex PCR, and its TCRdb copy is limited to in-frame clones, with some not included. The profile shows 500,000 or so clones, roughly 85% of them singletons. Treatment given: about 20 received Ad26.COV2.S at low or high dose, single or two shots; about 5 received placebo; per-sample allocation not given. Collection of the samples took place on day 63 after the first injection of vaccine or placebo. Specimen: peripheral blood, collected in a trial of Ad26.COV2.S vaccine versus placebo. The receptors shown here come from a person between 18 and 60 years old who received the Ad26.COV2.S COVID-19 vaccine or a placebo.

The chain uses TRBV6-1 and TRBJ2-2; 9 nucleotides agree with TRBD2. The ends lost 3 bases at V and 5 bases at J; junction bases unmatched: 10. CDR1 and CDR2 from the germline V gene are MNHNS and SASEGT. This CDR3 spans 17 amino acids. CDR3 amino acids: CASSDGRPSGMTGELFF. The CDR3 DNA reads TGTGCCAGCAGTGATGGCCGGCCTAGCGGGATGACCGGGGAGCTGTTTTTT.

V and J are TRBV6-2 or TRBV6-3 and TRBJ2-1; TRBD2 aligns across 9 bases. V was clipped by 6 bases and J by 3 bases; unmatched bases: 9. This CDR3 contains 16 residues. Germline CDR1 reads MNHEY; CDR2 reads SVGEGT. Written as DNA, the CDR3 is TGTGCCAGCAGCCGTATAGCGGGAGTGGTCTACAATGAGCAGTTCTTC. It translates to CASSRIAGVVYNEQFF.

V is TRBV28 and J is TRBJ1-1; a possible D gene is TRBD1 (6 bases). Germline V CDR1 and CDR2: MDHEN, SYDVKM. CDR3 length: 14 amino acids. The V gene lost 5 bases and the J gene lost 4 bases, with 14 bases spanning the gap. The CDR3 loop is CASSPPGAFTEAFF. The CDR3, as DNA: TGTGCCAGCAGTCCTCCGGGGGCCTTCACTGAAGCTTTCTTT.

This clone was found once. The J gene is TRBJ1-1, the V gene TRBV6-5; tentatively, D is TRBD1 (5 bases). The CDR3 totals 14 residues. Germline values: CDR1 MNHEY, CDR2 SVGAGI. The V and J ends lost 4 bases and 3 bases respectively, with 12 bases between them. This CDR3 reads CASSWGREHTEAFF. The CDR3 nucleotides read TGTGCCAGCAGTTGGGGCAGGGAGCACACTGAAGCTTTCTTT.

This clone was found a few times. V gene TRBV4-3 combines with J gene TRBJ1-1; D is ambiguous. The CDR3 length is 13 residues. V lost 0 bases to trimming and J lost 7 bases, with 9 bases between them. Germline CDR1 is LGHNA and CDR2 is YSLEER. The CDR3 here is CASSQDSPGEAFF. DNA for the CDR3: TGCGCCAGCAGCCAAGACAGTCCTGGTGAAGCTTTCTTT.

This chain uses TRBV28 with TRBJ1-6; 7 positions match TRBD1. The CDR3 loop spans 15 amino acids. Germline V CDR1 and CDR2: MDHEN, SYDVKM. After removal of 4 bases from V and 7 bases from J, the junction contained 7 bases not matched to a gene. CDR3 in DNA: TGTGCCAGCAGTTCAGCGACAGGGAGGAATTCACCCCTCCACTTT. Protein sequence: CASSSATGRNSPLHF.

The CDR3 DNA sequence: TGTGCCAGCATCCCCCGAGGTAGAAATTATGCCCAGCATTTT. It yields the protein CASIPRGRNYAQHF. The chain carries TRBV5-8 and TRBJ1-5; D gene uncertain. V lost 6 bases to trimming and J lost 11 bases, with 21 bases between them. CDR1 and CDR2 (germline): SGHTS, YDEGEE. The CDR3 has 14 amino acids.

The chain joins TRBV27 to TRBJ1-2, with unresolved D. The V end was cut by 9 bases, the J end by 3 bases, with 17 bases between. The germline CDR1 and CDR2 sequences are MNHEY and SMNVEV (reference sequence). This CDR3 contains 14 residues. For the CDR3, the DNA is TGTGCCAGTCGCCCCCTCGGAGAATACTATGGCTACACCTTC. Its translation: CASRPLGEYYGYTF.

The chain combines TRBV4-3 with TRBJ2-5, with D perhaps matching TRBD2 (5 bases). This CDR3 has 15 amino acids. The V end was cut by 0 bases, the J end by 5 bases, with 13 bases between. Germline V gene data show CDR1 as LGHNA and CDR2 as YSLEER. The CDR3 spells CASSQDLTKRETQYF. The CDR3, as DNA: TGCGCCAGCAGCCAAGATCTGACCAAGCGGGAGACCCAGTACTTC.

This rearrangement joins TRBV30 to TRBJ2-5, with TRBD1 matching 8 bases. Germline CDR1 GTSNPN, CDR2 SVGIG (reference sequence). The V gene end was trimmed by 5 bases and the J gene end by 2 bases; junction bases not matched to a gene: 10. The CDR3 is 15 residues long. The CDR3 loop reads CAWSWGTGPQETQYF. The DNA of the CDR3 is TGTGCCTGGTCGTGGGGGACAGGTCCGCAAGAGACCCAGTACTTC.

This chain links TRBV28 with TRBJ1-5; TRBD1 agrees at 7 bases. This CDR3 contains 15 residues. V lost 4 bases, J lost 2 bases, and 5 bases stayed unmatched. From germline, CDR1 is MDHEN and CDR2 SYDVKM. CDR3 coding DNA: TGTGCCAGCAGTTCCGGAGGGGGCGGCAATCAGCCCCAGCATTTT. This sequence encodes CASSSGGGGNQPQHF. The complete variable domain, with remaining parts taken from reference TRBV28 and TRBJ1-5, reads DVKVTQSSRYLVKRTGEKVFLECVQDMDHENMFWYRQDPGLGLRLIYFSYDVKMKEKGDIPEGYSVSREKKERFSLILESASTNQTSMYLCASSSGGGGNQPQHFGDGTRLSIL.

The chain recombines TRBV7-2 with TRBJ1-6; a weak D match, TRBD1 (6 bases). This CDR3 is 14 amino acids long. The V and J ends lost 2 bases and 15 bases respectively, with 17 bases between them. The germline V gene encodes CDR1 SGHTA and CDR2 FQGNSA. The CDR3 is CASSLKADSSVLHF. The CDR3 region has the DNA TGTGCCAGCAGCTTAAAGGCGGACAGCTCGGTCCTCCACTTT.

The chain couples TRBV11-2 to TRBJ1-2, with a tentative D call TRBD1 (6 bases). The CDR3 is made up of 15 amino acids. V was trimmed by 5 bases and J by 7 bases, leaving 20 bases between them. Germline CDR1 and CDR2: SGHAT and FQNNGV. As DNA, the CDR3 is TGTGCCAGCAGCCCCCGGGAGGGGGATCTGCGTGGCTACACCTTC. It yields the protein CASSPREGDLRGYTF. Supplemented by reference TRBV11-2 and TRBJ1-2, the full variable domain reads EAGVAQSPRYKIIEKRQSVAFWCNPISGHATLYWYQQILGQGPKLLIQFQNNGVVDDSQLPKDRFSAERLKGVDSTLKIQPAKLEDSAVYLCASSPREGDLRGYTFGSGTRLTVV.

The chain carries TRBV27 and TRBJ2-7; 10 bases match TRBD2. The CDR3 totals 14 residues. The J segment lost 2 bases and the V segment lost 5 bases, leaving 3 bases of the junction unmatched. Germline CDR1 MNHEY, CDR2 SMNVEV (reference sequence). The CDR3 here is CASSPSGSPYEQYF. Here the CDR3 DNA reads TGTGCCAGCAGTCCTAGCGGGAGTCCCTACGAGCAGTACTTC.

This rearrangement joins TRBV27 to TRBJ1-2; the match to TRBD1 covers 7 bases. Germline V gene sequence: CDR1 MNHEY, CDR2 SMNVEV (reference sequence). The CDR3 has 15 residues. Trimming at V came to 6 bases and at J to 0 bases, leaving 7 bases not matched to a gene. CDR3 coding DNA: TGTGCCAGCAGAGATTTGACAGGGACTAACTATGGCTACACCTTC. It specifies CASRDLTGTNYGYTF.

V is TRBV6-5 and J is TRBJ2-7; tentative D call: TRBD2 (6 bases). CDR3 length equals 13 residues. Germline V CDR1 and CDR2: MNHEY, SVGAGI. Between the trimmed V and J ends, which lost 10 bases and 0 bases, there was a span of 13 bases. This CDR3 is CATQTGDSYEQYF. The CDR3 region has the DNA TGTGCCACACAAACGGGGGACTCCTACGAGCAGTACTTC.

A few counts support this clone. V is TRBV4-3 and J is TRBJ1-6; D is possibly TRBD1 (5 bases). Per the germline V gene, CDR1 is LGHNA and CDR2 is YSLEER. Trimming left V 1 base short and J 7 bases short, with 11 bases between. This CDR3 has 15 amino acids. The CDR3 nucleotides read TGCGCCAGCAGCCAAGGGGACGGAGACAATTCACCCCTCCACTTT. It is translated as CASSQGDGDNSPLHF.

This clone was seen a single time. The genes are TRBV9 and TRBJ1-1; unclear D gene. Trimming pared 0 bases from V and 6 bases from J, leaving 9 bases between. CDR3 length: 13 amino acids. In germline, CDR1 is SGDLS, CDR2 YYNGEE. In DNA, the CDR3 is TGTGCCAGCAGCGTAGTGGGTAGCCCTGAAGCTTTCTTT. Its protein product is CASSVVGSPEAFF.

In its sample, this clone was seen once. The genes are TRBV5-1 and TRBJ1-1; D might be TRBD1 (6 bases). With 4 bases removed from V and 5 bases from J, the gap between germline ends came to 15 bases. Germline V gives CDR1 SGHRS, CDR2 YFSETQ. The CDR3 is made up of 14 amino acids. In DNA form, the CDR3 reads TGCGCCAGCAGCCCGGGGACAACTAGGACTGAAGCTTTCTTT. Amino acid sequence: CASSPGTTRTEAFF.

The V gene is TRBV7-9, the J gene TRBJ1-2; D gene uncertain. The V end lost 0 bases, the J end lost 4 bases, and 12 bases lay between the germline ends. The CDR3 runs 15 residues. The germline V gene encodes CDR1 SEHNR and CDR2 FQNEAQ (reference sequence). The CDR3 is CASSLAHVASYGYTF. Here the CDR3 DNA reads TGTGCCAGCAGCTTAGCGCATGTGGCCTCCTATGGCTACACCTTC.